Below are 21 T cell receptor beta chains sequenced from a single sample in a study of cytomegalovirus exposure and HLA in healthy donors. Amplification used 60 Vbeta primers and 13 Jbeta primers. The table came from immunoSEQ multiplex PCR; TCRdb's copy has only in-frame clones and leaves some out. The sample carries approximately 92,000 clones, roughly 70% recorded once. Sequencing used PBMCs. These receptors were obtained from a man aged 45-60 years in good health and CMV-seronegative.

V gene TRBV6-4 combines with J gene TRBJ1-1; 7 bases line up with TRBD1. Germline V lookup: CDR1 MRHNA, CDR2 SNTAGT. The CDR3 has 14 residues. J gave up 2 bases and V 7 bases, and 7 bases lay outside the gene matches. CDR3 bases: TGTGCCAGCAAGAGCGACAGGGACAACACTGAAGCTTTCTTT. This translates into CASKSDRDNTEAFF.

V usage is TRBV5-6 and J usage is TRBJ1-2; D possibly corresponds to TRBD1 (5 bases). From germline, CDR1 is SGHDT and CDR2 YYEEEE. The CDR3 extends over 14 amino acids. The V end was cut by 4 bases, the J end by 4 bases, with 14 bases between. The CDR3 spells CASSARTIGYGYTF. The CDR3 DNA reads as TGTGCCAGCAGCGCGAGGACAATTGGCTATGGCTACACCTTC.

The chain employs TRBV4-2 and TRBJ1-3; D not resolved. CDR3 length: 16 residues. Germline V gives CDR1 LGHNA, CDR2 YNFKEQ. Trimming pared 1 base from V and 1 base from J, leaving 11 bases between. DNA of the CDR3: TGTGCCAGCAGCCAAGTGCCGCCGGGATCTGGAAACACCATATATTTT. This encodes CASSQVPPGSGNTIYF.

The chain combines TRBV7-3 with TRBJ2-3, with D maybe TRBD2 (5 bases). Germline CDR1 SGHTA, CDR2 FQGTGA. The V end lost 0 bases, the J end lost 3 bases, and 19 bases lay between the germline ends. The CDR3 spans 18 residues. In nucleotides, the CDR3 is TGTGCCAGCAGCTTAACGTCGGGGTCTGGAGGATTGACAGATACGCAGTATTTT. Its translation is CASSLTSGSGGLTDTQYF.

The genes are TRBV2 and TRBJ2-3, with TRBD2 matching over 7 bases. Germline V gene data show CDR1 as SNHLY and CDR2 as FYNNEI. This CDR3 has 12 amino acids. V shed 10 bases and J 3 bases; nucleotides not matched to a gene: 4. The chain's CDR3 is CATSGRTDTQYF. The CDR3 DNA is TGTGCCACTAGCGGACGTACAGATACGCAGTATTTT.

CDR3 DNA sequence: TGTGCCAGCAGCTTAACGTCCCCCAGGGGAAAGGACGTC. It encodes CASSLTSPRGKDV. The chain uses TRBV7-3 and TRBJ2-7, with D possibly TRBD1 on 6 matching bases. This CDR3 region has 13 residues. The germline gives CDR1 SGHTA, CDR2 FQGTGA.

Only one count was recorded for this clone. The chain uses TRBV25-1 and TRBJ1-2; TRBD1 matches at 9 bases. V was clipped by 1 base and J by 7 bases; unmatched bases: 10. CDR1 and CDR2 (germline): MGHDK, SYGVNS. The CDR3 sequence is 16 residues long. In DNA, the CDR3 is TGTGCCAGCAGTGAATGGAACCGGGACAGGGAGGGTGGCTACACCTTC. Its translation: CASSEWNRDREGGYTF.

The chain has TRBV19 and TRBJ1-2; TRBD1 matches 7 bases. Germline CDR1 is LNHDA and CDR2 is SQIVND (reference sequence). This CDR3 spans 15 amino acids. V trimming: 4 bases; J trimming: 0 bases; junction bases outside the gene matches: 5. The CDR3 loop reads CASSTPGQANYGYTF. The DNA of the CDR3 is TGTGCCAGTAGTACACCCGGACAGGCTAACTATGGCTACACCTTC.

The rearrangement joins TRBV6-6 to TRBJ2-6; 7 bases are shared with TRBD1. The germline V gene has CDR1 MNHNY and CDR2 SVGAGI (reference sequence). This CDR3 contains 16 residues. V lost 6 bases, J lost 4 bases, and 9 bases stayed unmatched. CDR3 loop: CASSRDRADGANVLTF. DNA for the CDR3: TGTGCCAGCAGCCGCGACAGGGCTGACGGGGCCAACGTCCTGACTTTC.

CDR3 DNA sequence: TGTGCCAGCAGCCAACCGGGACAGGGGGGCTCGGGGAATTCACCCCTCCACTTT. Its protein product is CASSQPGQGGSGNSPLHF. V and J are TRBV5-4 and TRBJ1-6, with 11 bases fitting TRBD1. The trim removed 4 bases at V and 7 bases at J, leaving 13 bases unmatched. Per the germline V gene, CDR1 is SGHNT and CDR2 is YYREEE (reference sequence). The CDR3 is 18 residues long.

This CDR3 is CASSPTTGGASGNYGYTF. The CDR3 DNA reads as TGTGCCAGCAGCCCAACCACAGGGGGCGCTTCGGGGAACTATGGCTACACCTTC. V gene TRBV9 combines with J gene TRBJ1-2, with TRBD1 matching over 9 bases. This CDR3 has 18 residues. Germline V gene sequence: CDR1 SGDLS, CDR2 YYNGEE. V gave up 4 bases and J gave up 2 bases; unmatched junction bases: 15.

The count of this clone is one. V gene TRBV7-2 combines with J gene TRBJ1-4; 8 bases line up with TRBD1. The V segment lost 5 bases and the J segment 6 bases; nucleotides outside the gene matches: 8. The CDR3 runs 15 residues. Germline V gene data show CDR1 as SGHTA and CDR2 as FQGNSA. CDR3 amino acids: CASSPQDRVDEKLFF. The DNA of the CDR3 is TGTGCCAGCAGCCCCCAGGACAGGGTTGATGAAAAACTGTTTTTT.

This clone is a singleton in its sample. This chain connects TRBV7-2 to TRBJ1-5; no clear D gene. Germline lookup yields CDR1 SGHTA and CDR2 FQGNSA. There are 15 residues in the CDR3. Trimming pared 0 bases from V and 4 bases from J, leaving 10 bases between. CDR3 protein: CASSLAGVGNQPQHF. DNA for the CDR3: TGTGCCAGCAGCTTAGCGGGAGTTGGGAATCAGCCCCAGCATTTT.

As DNA, the CDR3 is TGTGCCAGAAGCACCGGACTAGCGGGGGCTCCCAACACAGATACGCAGTATTTT. This codes for CARSTGLAGAPNTDTQYF. V is TRBV5-3 and J is TRBJ2-3; 13 bases match TRBD2. TRBV5-3 is an ORF; its function is uncertain. The CDR3 is made up of 18 amino acids. The V segment lost 4 bases and the J segment 2 bases; nucleotides outside the gene matches: 10.

This clone was counted only a few times. The chain joins TRBV9 to TRBJ1-2, with 9 bases lining up with TRBD1. CDR1 and CDR2 (germline): SGDLS, YYNGEE. The CDR3 contains 14 residues. Losses at the gene ends were 4 bases for V and 4 bases for J; bases not matched to a gene: 5. The CDR3 protein is CASSRQTGGYGYTF. The CDR3 DNA reads as TGTGCCAGCAGCCGCCAGACAGGGGGCTATGGCTACACCTTC.

J is TRBJ1-5 and V is TRBV4-1; D remains unclear. This CDR3 has 15 residues. Trimming stripped 0 bases from V and 3 bases from J, with 9 bases between. The germline V gene has CDR1 MGHRA and CDR2 YSYEKL. The CDR3 spells CASSQDSRPNQPQHF. Here the CDR3 DNA reads TGCGCCAGCAGCCAAGATTCCAGGCCCAATCAGCCCCAGCATTTT.

The chain combines TRBV27 with TRBJ2-7; D is possibly TRBD2 (7 bases). V gave up 8 bases and J gave up 5 bases, with 19 bases separating them. CDR1 is MNHEY, CDR2 SMNVEV, per germline (reference sequence). This CDR3 comprises 14 residues. The CDR3 spells CASSAPGGLDEQYF. DNA of the CDR3: TGTGCCAGCTCCGCCCCCGGGGGGCTGGACGAGCAGTACTTC.

The chain employs TRBV5-1 and TRBJ1-2, with D unclear. The CDR3 length is 13 residues. Germline-derived CDR1 and CDR2 are SGHRS and YFSETQ. V was pared by 3 bases and J by 7 bases, with 13 bases between. CDR3: CASSSTATSGYTF. CDR3 in DNA: TGCGCCAGCAGCTCCACAGCTACCTCTGGCTACACCTTC.

V is TRBV11-2 and J is TRBJ2-1, with D possibly matching TRBD2 (6 bases). Trimming left V 1 base short and J 3 bases short, with 13 bases between. CDR1 is SGHAT, CDR2 FQNNGV, per germline. The CDR3 has 16 residues. CDR3 in DNA: TGTGCCAGCAGCTTAGGACCGGGACTGAGCTACAATGAGCAGTTCTTC. Its translation: CASSLGPGLSYNEQFF.

The chain links TRBV18 to TRBJ2-7, with D hard to call. CDR1 KGHSH and CDR2 LQKENI come from the germline V gene. The CDR3 consists of 14 residues. V lost 4 bases to trimming and J lost 3 bases, with 13 bases between them. Here the CDR3 reads CASSRGLPVYEQYV. For the CDR3, the DNA is TGTGCCAGCTCACGAGGCCTGCCGGTCTACGAGCAGTACGTC.

The gene calls are TRBV7-2 and TRBJ2-1; 13 positions match TRBD2. The CDR3 contains 16 residues. Germline CDR1 and CDR2: SGHTA and FQGNSA. V gave up 5 bases and J gave up 8 bases; unmatched junction bases: 9. The CDR3 spells CASSSTGTSGNYEQFF. The DNA of the CDR3 is TGTGCCAGCAGCAGCACCGGGACTAGCGGGAACTATGAGCAGTTCTTC.